Below, 29 T cell receptor beta chains from the same sample are listed, as sequenced in a study of memory CD4+ T cells and cytomegalovirus serostatus. The assay was immunoSEQ multiplex PCR, and TCRdb's table has in-frame clones only and misses some. This sample has 45,000 to 65,000 clones, with under 90% found just once. Single viable CD3+CD4+CD8-CD45RO+ cells were sorted as the memory CD4+ T cells. Sequenced input: memory CD4+ T cells from blood. All receptors come from an adult in good health and CMV-seronegative.

The V gene is TRBV12-5, the J gene TRBJ1-3; TRBD1 matches at 7 bases. The CDR3 is 17 amino acids. The germline gives CDR1 LGHNT, CDR2 FRNRAP. The junction had 5 bases not matched to a gene; V was cut back by 0 bases and J by 0 bases. The CDR3: CASGLVGQASSGNTIYF. CDR3 nucleotide sequence: TGTGCTAGTGGTTTGGTAGGACAGGCCAGCTCTGGAAACACCATATATTTT.

This clone occurred once. This chain joins TRBV19 and TRBJ1-1, with D hard to call. Germline values: CDR1 LNHDA, CDR2 SQIVND (reference sequence). This CDR3 has 13 residues. Trimming cost V 5 bases and J 0 bases, with 7 bases left between them. CDR3 sequence: CASSSFMNTEAFF. Here the CDR3 DNA reads TGTGCCAGTAGTTCTTTTATGAACACTGAAGCTTTCTTT.

J is TRBJ2-1 and V is TRBV20-1; 7 bases agree with TRBD2. Germline-derived CDR1 and CDR2 are DFQATT and SNEGSKA (reference sequence). The CDR3 has 11 amino acids. V trimming: 4 bases; J trimming: 9 bases; junction bases outside the gene matches: 3. The CDR3 here is CSATTSAEQFF. The CDR3 DNA reads as TGCAGTGCTACTACTAGCGCTGAGCAGTTCTTC.

This clone was seen just once. V gene TRBV11-2 combines with J gene TRBJ2-2; D might be TRBD2 (5 bases). The V end was cut by 4 bases, the J end by 0 bases, with 15 bases between. CDR3 length equals 17 residues. CDR1 and CDR2 from the germline V gene are SGHAT and FQNNGV. In DNA form, the CDR3 reads TGTGCCAGCAGCTCCTACCGGGATAGCCCGAACACCGGGGAGCTGTTTTTT. This encodes CASSSYRDSPNTGELFF. Using reference TRBV11-2 and TRBJ2-2 for the parts outside the CDR3, the full variable domain is EAGVAQSPRYKIIEKRQSVAFWCNPISGHATLYWYQQILGQGPKLLIQFQNNGVVDDSQLPKDRFSAERLKGVDSTLKIQPAKLEDSAVYLCASSSYRDSPNTGELFFGEGSRLTVL.

The rearrangement uses TRBV29-1 and TRBJ2-3; 11 positions agree with TRBD2. The junction had 4 bases not matched to a gene; V was cut back by 3 bases and J by 2 bases. CDR3 size: 15 residues. Germline V gene sequence: CDR1 SQVTM, CDR2 ANQGSEA. CDR3 nucleotide sequence: TGCAGCGTTGAGGGGACTAGCGGAAACACAGATACGCAGTATTTT. The encoded protein is CSVEGTSGNTDTQYF.

The genes are TRBV9 and TRBJ1-2, with D perhaps matching TRBD1 (5 bases). CDR1 and CDR2 (germline): SGDLS, YYNGEE. Trimming left V 0 bases short and J 7 bases short, with 10 bases between. The CDR3 totals 13 residues. The CDR3 nucleotides are TGTGCCAGCAGCGTAGATCAGGGAGGTGGCTACACCTTC. Translating gives CASSVDQGGGYTF.

The V and J genes are TRBV9 and TRBJ1-2; TRBD1 matches at 7 bases. The CDR3 is 15 residues long. Looked up from germline, CDR1 is SGDLS and CDR2 is YYNGEE. V shed 3 bases and J 1 base; nucleotides not matched to a gene: 6. The CDR3 sequence: CASSARDSLNYGYTF. The CDR3 nucleotides read TGTGCCAGCAGCGCCAGGGACAGTCTTAACTATGGCTACACCTTC.

CDR3 DNA: TGTGCCAGCAGTGAGATCACCTCGGGTGAGACCCAGTACTTC. It encodes CASSEITSGETQYF. The rearrangement joins TRBV2 to TRBJ2-5; D call uncertain. V shed 3 bases and J shed 5 bases, with 13 bases lying between them. Germline CDR1 is SNHLY and CDR2 is FYNNEI. The CDR3 length is 14 residues.

A single count supports this clone. The chain employs TRBV6-5 and TRBJ1-1; D is uncertain. Germline loops: CDR1 MNHEY, CDR2 SVGAGI. Trimming stripped 6 bases from V and 1 base from J, with 12 bases between. This CDR3 is 14 amino acids long. CDR3 coding DNA: TGTGCCAGCAGAACTATAGCAAAGAACACTGAAGCTTTCTTT. This translates into CASRTIAKNTEAFF.

The chain combines TRBV7-2 with TRBJ2-1, with 12 bases identical to TRBD2. Unmatched junction bases numbered 9, after V lost 5 bases and J lost 10 bases. Germline CDR1 is SGHTA and CDR2 is FQGNSA. The CDR3 covers 15 residues. The CDR3 bases are TGTGCCAGCAGCAACTCACTAGCGGGGGGCGTGGAGCAGTTCTTC. Protein: CASSNSLAGGVEQFF.

Only one count was recorded for this clone. The chain has TRBV18 and TRBJ2-5, with D possibly TRBD1 on 6 matching bases. Trimming pared 1 base from V and 4 bases from J, leaving 13 bases between. The CDR3 has 15 amino acids. The germline CDR1 and CDR2 sequences are KGHSH and LQKENI. CDR3 amino acids: CASSPRARGPETQYF. CDR3 in DNA: TGTGCCAGCTCACCACGGGCCAGGGGTCCAGAGACCCAGTACTTC.

The chain joins TRBV6-5 to TRBJ2-7, with a possible D match to TRBD1 (5 bases). Germline values: CDR1 MNHEY, CDR2 SVGAGI. V shed 2 bases and J shed 0 bases, with 8 bases lying between them. This CDR3 has 14 amino acids. CDR3 nucleotides: TGTGCCAGCAGTTACATCAGGGACTCCTACGAGCAGTACTTC. Translated, it gives CASSYIRDSYEQYF.

The chain couples TRBV27 to TRBJ2-7; no clear D gene. Germline assignment: CDR1 MNHEY and CDR2 SMNVEV (reference sequence). V was shortened by 4 bases and J by 4 bases, with 14 bases between the two germline ends. The CDR3 spans 14 residues. This CDR3 reads CASSSPTRNYEQYF. CDR3 bases: TGTGCCAGCAGTTCCCCGACAAGGAATTACGAGCAGTACTTC.

CDR3: CASSLRGRGDTQYF. The CDR3 DNA is TGTGCCAGCAGCTTAAGGGGGCGCGGGGATACGCAGTATTTT. The gene calls are TRBV7-8 and TRBJ2-3; 7 nucleotides align to TRBD1. Germline CDR1 reads SGHVS; CDR2 reads FQNEAQ. Trimming at V came to 2 bases and at J to 6 bases, leaving 5 bases not matched to a gene. The CDR3 is 14 amino acids. Full variable domain (outside the CDR3, taken from reference TRBV7-8 and TRBJ2-3): GAGVSQSPRYKVAKRGQDVALRCDPISGHVSLFWYQQALGQGPEFLTYFQNEAQLDKSGLPSDRFFAERPEGSVSTLKIQRTQQEDSAVYLCASSLRGRGDTQYFGPGTRLTVL.

V is TRBV7-8 and J is TRBJ1-1; weak D call: TRBD1 (6 bases). The CDR3 consists of 13 residues. Looked up from germline, CDR1 is SGHVS and CDR2 is FQNEAQ. Trimming shortened V by 4 bases and J by 8 bases, and 14 bases separated the two germline ends. The CDR3 sequence is CASSSLGGREAFF. The CDR3, as DNA: TGTGCCAGCAGCTCTCTTGGGGGCAGAGAAGCTTTCTTT.

This clone was recorded a few times. The chain uses TRBV28 and TRBJ1-1; D remains unclear. Trimming shortened V by 5 bases and J by 5 bases, and 15 bases separated the two germline ends. This CDR3 contains 14 residues. Germline CDR1 is MDHEN and CDR2 is SYDVKM. Written as DNA, the CDR3 is TGTGCCAGCAGTCCAGACCCGGGTCTTACTGAAGCTTTCTTT. Protein sequence: CASSPDPGLTEAFF.

This chain joins TRBV4-2 and TRBJ1-1; a possible D gene is TRBD1 (6 bases). This CDR3 has 15 residues. The V and J ends lost 7 bases and 2 bases respectively, with 17 bases between them. CDR1 LGHNA and CDR2 YNFKEQ come from the germline V gene. CDR3 in amino acids: CASTRVGQPNTEAFF. The CDR3 DNA reads TGTGCCAGCACCCGGGTAGGACAGCCAAACACTGAAGCTTTCTTT.

This sequence joins TRBV5-1 and TRBJ1-3, with no clear D. The V gene lost 7 bases and the J gene lost 0 bases, with 14 bases spanning the gap. Germline V gene sequence: CDR1 SGHRS, CDR2 YFSETQ. The CDR3 contains 15 residues. The CDR3 sequence is CASGLAPGSGNTIYF. DNA for the CDR3: TGCGCCAGCGGACTCGCACCGGGCTCTGGAAACACCATATATTTT.

The chain combines TRBV5-6 with TRBJ1-6; D is uncertain. The CDR3 runs 16 residues. Trimming pared 3 bases from V and 0 bases from J, leaving 10 bases between. Germline CDR1 SGHDT, CDR2 YYEEEE. CDR3 in DNA: TGTGCCAGCAGCTCTAAAACCGACTCCTATAATTCACCCCTCCACTTT. Translated: CASSSKTDSYNSPLHF.

The chain joins TRBV7-8 to TRBJ1-6; 7 nucleotides agree with TRBD1. Germline V gene lookup returns CDR1 SGHVS and CDR2 FQNEAQ. The CDR3 length is 16 residues. The junction had 8 bases not matched to a gene; V was cut back by 0 bases and J by 9 bases. The CDR3 reads CASSLAARGSLSPLHF. The CDR3, as DNA: TGTGCCAGCAGCTTAGCGGCCAGGGGGTCTCTTTCACCCCTCCACTTT.

The chain is built from TRBV7-2 and TRBJ2-5; 8 bases are a match to TRBD2. J was trimmed by 2 bases and V by 3 bases; bases with no gene match: 5. This CDR3 region has 15 residues. Germline V gene sequence: CDR1 SGHTA, CDR2 FQGNSA. The CDR3 coding sequence is TGTGCCAGCAGCTTTAGTCCTAGCGGGCAAGAGACCCAGTACTTC. It encodes CASSFSPSGQETQYF.

The chain has TRBV9 and TRBJ2-3; TRBD2 matches at 9 bases. CDR3 size: 18 residues. V shed 3 bases, J shed 5 bases, and the junction held 16 bases outside the gene matches. The germline CDR1 and CDR2 sequences are SGDLS and YYNGEE. The CDR3 nucleotides read TGTGCCAGCAGCGCCCCCCAGGGACGGCGGGGGGGCCGAGATACGCAGTATTTT. Protein sequence: CASSAPQGRRGGRDTQYF.

V gene TRBV7-8 combines with J gene TRBJ1-2; TRBD1 matches 7 bases. CDR1 is SGHVS, CDR2 FQNEAQ, per germline. CDR3 length equals 15 residues. V shed 2 bases, J shed 4 bases, and the junction held 7 bases outside the gene matches. The CDR3, as DNA: TGTGCCAGCAGCTTACCCACAGGGGACGGCTATGGCTACACCTTC. Its translation is CASSLPTGDGYGYTF.

This clone was seen more than once but under ten times. V and J are TRBV6-6 and TRBJ1-4; 7 bases map to TRBD1. J was trimmed by 5 bases and V by 3 bases; bases with no gene match: 6. Germline V gene data show CDR1 as MNHNY and CDR2 as SVGAGI (reference sequence). This CDR3 has 15 amino acids. The CDR3 nucleotides are TGTGCCAGCAGTTATAAAGGGACAGCAAATGAAAAACTGTTTTTT. Encoded protein: CASSYKGTANEKLFF.

The J gene is TRBJ2-2, the V gene TRBV6-1; maybe TRBD1 (6 bases). This CDR3 spans 16 amino acids. Germline lookup yields CDR1 MNHNS and CDR2 SASEGT. The V end lost 4 bases, the J end lost 2 bases, and 14 bases lay between the germline ends. CDR3 protein: CASSAYRVSNTGELFF. The CDR3 nucleotides are TGTGCCAGCAGTGCCTACAGGGTATCCAACACCGGGGAGCTGTTTTTT.

The chain carries TRBV29-1 and TRBJ1-1; D perhaps matches TRBD1 (6 bases). V lost 4 bases to trimming and J lost 2 bases, with 26 bases between them. Per germline, CDR1 SQVTM and CDR2 ANQGSEA. This CDR3 contains 18 residues. CDR3 DNA: TGCAGCGTTGCTGGGGGCAGGATTTTCCGCGGTGGAAACACTGAAGCTTTCTTT. This codes for CSVAGGRIFRGGNTEAFF.

The chain carries TRBV19 and TRBJ2-5; 7 positions agree with TRBD1. The V gene's germline CDR1 is LNHDA and CDR2 SQIVND (reference sequence). J was trimmed by 5 bases and V by 5 bases; bases with no gene match: 2. The CDR3 contains 12 residues. CDR3 coding DNA: TGTGCCAGTAGTGTCAGGGGGGAGACCCAGTACTTC. Its protein product is CASSVRGETQYF.

This clone was seen once. The chain employs TRBV7-3 and TRBJ2-3; TRBD2 matches at 14 bases. V was clipped by 4 bases and J by 4 bases; unmatched bases: 1. The germline CDR1 and CDR2 sequences are SGHTA and FQGTGA. CDR3 length: 15 amino acids. For the CDR3, the DNA is TGTGCCAGCAGCTCGGGACTAGCGGGGGCAGATACGCAGTATTTT. Its translation: CASSSGLAGADTQYF. The full variable domain, with the rest looked up from reference TRBV7-3 and TRBJ2-3, is GAGVSQTPSNKVTEKGKYVELRCDPISGHTALYWYRQSLGQGPEFLIYFQGTGAADDSGLPNDRFFAVRPEGSVSTLKIQRTERGDSAVYLCASSSGLAGADTQYFGPGTRLTVL.

This clone was seen more than once but under ten times. The chain carries TRBV2 and TRBJ1-5; D not certain. The CDR3 sequence is 14 residues long. Trimming removed 0 bases from V and 6 bases from J, with 9 bases in between. The germline V gene encodes CDR1 SNHLY and CDR2 FYNNEI. CDR3 sequence (DNA): TGTGCCAGCAGTGAAGCGTCCGGGTTTCAGCCCCAGCATTTT. It yields the protein CASSEASGFQPQHF. The full variable domain, with the rest looked up from reference TRBV2 and TRBJ1-5, is EPEVTQTPSHQVTQMGQEVILRCVPISNHLYFYWYRQILGQKVEFLVSFYNNEISEKSEIFDDQFSVERPDGSNFTLKIRSTKLEDSAMYFCASSEASGFQPQHFGDGTRLSIL.